The present TCR beta chain was sequenced within a study of blood T cells in healthy people across ages (dated by TCRdb to 2013 to 2016). Regarding the study in general: Template switching captured roughly one uniquely barcoded TCR beta cDNA molecule per two T cells in model experiments. To avoid experimental bias, donors of different ages were distributed randomly across sequencing lanes. Donors were grouped into four age groups: young (average about 15 years), middle-aged (about 38), aged (62) and long-lived (just over 80). To track age-related changes in TCR beta repertoire diversity, the study relied on deep sequencing normalized with unique cDNA molecular identifiers. For two donors (one aged 18 to 29 and one aged 80 or older), the study analyzed two additional independent replicas of 1 million unique cDNA reads from the same blood draw. Findings and caveats that apply to the study as a whole: Estimates of total diversity from one million sequenced T cells were regarded as lower bounds and underestimates. Observed TCR beta diversity per million T cells fell roughly linearly with age, and a significant reduction was already apparent by age roughly 40. Compared with the aged group, the long-lived group had more naive CD4+ T cells, fewer expanded clones and increased TCR diversity, suggesting age selection. Observed TCR beta diversity correlated strongly with the percentage of naive T cells measured by flow cytometry. Bulk unsorted PBMC profiling prevented conclusive comparison of naive and antigen-experienced compartments. Donor CMV infection status was unknown, potentially confounding age-related changes in expanded clonotypes.

This clonotype was counted between two and nine times. Its antigen remains unidentified. A junction boundary mismatches the germline segment, possibly from a read error. Libraries were built with 5' RACE. The sequencer was an Illumina HiSeq 2500. The second PCR ran for about 6 to 11 cycles and used a J-beta primer mix along with a sample-barcoded 5' primer. A unique molecular identifier was introduced onto each TCR beta cDNA molecule by a template-switch 5' adaptor carrying 12 random nucleotides. Each sample yielded at least 3 million CDR3-containing paired-end reads. All of the RNA was converted into first-strand cDNA using the Mint cDNA synthesis kit, with a TRBC-specific oligonucleotide serving as the primer. All cDNA was treated with uracil-DNA glycosylase and then went through a first 18-cycle PCR with the universal primers M1SS and BC2_uni_R. The original methods were these. For normalization, 1 million high-quality reads, each with a distinct molecular identifier, were randomly selected from each sample. Instead of being binned into consensus sequences, reads with shared molecular identifiers were discarded. MiTCR, run with a Q25 quality threshold and the strictest error-elimination algorithm, handled CDR3 identification, clonotype clustering and error correction. Lower-bound total TCR beta diversity was estimated with a nonparametric unseen species model using Euler transformation. TCRdb reanalyzed the raw reads on its own, using fastp at Q25 for trimming and MiXCR for clone calling, and kept in-frame beta chains. A single entry per CDR3 protein holds the most common genes and DNA from its merged rows. The V and J calls were not made by the authors but by TCRdb's processing. For this sample there are roughly 1,700,000 distinct CDR3 sequences; over 25% appear just once. The ten largest clones represent roughly 8% of the sample.

CDR1 is given as SGHAT and CDR2 as FQNNGV, both from the germline V gene. From its cysteine to its phenylalanine, the CDR3 spans 12 amino acids. Just CDR3 DNA is preserved here, 36 bases in frame from base 1. The roughly 39 donors, aged about 6 to 90 years, were systemically healthy Caucasian individuals from Russia. Each donor gave approximately 9.3 milliliters of peripheral blood, collected into EDTA-treated Vacutainer tubes. Ficoll-Paque density-gradient centrifugation was used to isolate PBMCs, with at least 6.5 million per sample. Total RNA was extracted from PBMCs with Trizol reagent, with at least 5 micrograms obtained per sample. The percentages of naive CD45RAhigh/CD27high T cells were determined by flow cytometry on a PBMC aliquot from every donor.

Sequenced material: blood. This sequence was found in a woman in her twenties or thirties in good health. In this chain, TRBV11-2 is recombined with TRBJ1-2, with the D gene not confidently named. The nucleotide sequence reads TGTGCCAGCAGCTTAGGAATAGATGGCTGCACCTTC. Translated, it reads CASSLGIDGCTF.